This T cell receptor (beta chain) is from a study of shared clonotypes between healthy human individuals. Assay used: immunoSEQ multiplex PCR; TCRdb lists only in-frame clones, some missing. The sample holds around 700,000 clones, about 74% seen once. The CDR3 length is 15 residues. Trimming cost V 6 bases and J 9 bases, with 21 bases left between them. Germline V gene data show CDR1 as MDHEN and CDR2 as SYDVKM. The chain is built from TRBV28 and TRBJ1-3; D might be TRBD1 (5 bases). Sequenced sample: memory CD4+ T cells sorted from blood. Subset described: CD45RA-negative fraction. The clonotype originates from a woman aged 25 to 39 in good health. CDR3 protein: CASSQGVWDRGTIYF. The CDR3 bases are TGTGCCAGCAGCCAGGGAGTTTGGGATCGTGGCACCATATATTTT.